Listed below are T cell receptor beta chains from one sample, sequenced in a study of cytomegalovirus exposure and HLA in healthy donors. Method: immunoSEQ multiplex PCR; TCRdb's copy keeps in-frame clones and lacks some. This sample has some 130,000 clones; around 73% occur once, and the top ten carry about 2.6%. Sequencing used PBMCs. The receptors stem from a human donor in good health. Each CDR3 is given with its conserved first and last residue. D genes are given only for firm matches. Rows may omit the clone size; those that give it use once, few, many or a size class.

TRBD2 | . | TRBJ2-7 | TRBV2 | TGTGCCAGCAGGGGACATAGCGGGGGGGCGGGAGAGCAGTACTTC | CASRGHSGGAGEQYF
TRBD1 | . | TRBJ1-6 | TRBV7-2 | TGTGCCAGCAGCTTTTCGGACAGGGGTAATTCACCCCTCCACTTT | CASSFSDRGNSPLHF
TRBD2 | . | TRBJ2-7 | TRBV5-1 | TGCGCCAGCAGCTTAGGGCATAGGGTCGCGGGAGGTGGTTACGAGCAGTACTTC | CASSLGHRVAGGGYEQYF
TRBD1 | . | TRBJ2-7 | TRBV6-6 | TGTGCCAGCAAACCGGGACAGGTCCCCTACGAGCAGTACTTC | CASKPGQVPYEQYF
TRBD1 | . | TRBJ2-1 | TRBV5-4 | TGTGCCAGCAGCTTGGCGACAGGGGATCGTGAGCAGTTCTTC | CASSLATGDREQFF
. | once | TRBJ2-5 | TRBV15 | TGTGCCACCAGCAGAGGGGCAGGGGAGACCCAGTACTTC | CATSRGAGETQYF
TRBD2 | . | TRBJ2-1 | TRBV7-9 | TGTGCCAGCAGCTCGACTAGCGGGGGGAGCTCCTACAATGAGCAGTTCTTC | CASSSTSGGSSYNEQFF
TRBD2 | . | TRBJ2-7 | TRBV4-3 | TGCGCCAGCAGCCAAGGACTAGCGGCATCCTACGAGCAGTACTTC | CASSQGLAASYEQYF
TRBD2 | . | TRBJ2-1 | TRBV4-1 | TGCGCCAGCAGCTACAGACTAGCGGGAGTCGACAATGAGCAGTTCTTC | CASSYRLAGVDNEQFF
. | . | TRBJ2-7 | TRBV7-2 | TGTGCCAGCAGCTTAGCGGCGGTCTACGAGCAGTACTTC | CASSLAAVYEQYF
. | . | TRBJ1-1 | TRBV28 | TGTGCCAGCGGCCTCTCCTGGACTGAAGCTTTCTTT | CASGLSWTEAFF
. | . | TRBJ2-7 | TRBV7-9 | TGTGCCAGCAGCTTAGGGGAGGGACATGGCGAGCAGTACTTC | CASSLGEGHGEQYF
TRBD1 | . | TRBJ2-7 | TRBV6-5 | TGTGCCAGCAGTTACTTCCCGGGACAGGGCTACGAGCAGTACTTC | CASSYFPGQGYEQYF
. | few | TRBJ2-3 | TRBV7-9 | TGTGCCACCGAGGTCCCAGATACGCAGTATTTT | CATEVPDTQYF
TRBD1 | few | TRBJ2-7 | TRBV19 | TGTGCCAGTAGTATTTTGGGACAGGGAGGCAACGAGCAGTACTTC | CASSILGQGGNEQYF
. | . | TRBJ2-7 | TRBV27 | TGTGCCAGCAGAAAACCGGGACTCCACCACTACGAGCAGTACTTC | CASRKPGLHHYEQYF
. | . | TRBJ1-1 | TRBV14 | TGTGCCGGAGGAGGAGGGAACACTGAAGCTTTCTTT | CAGGGGNTEAFF
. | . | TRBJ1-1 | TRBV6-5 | TGTGCCAGCAGTTACCCCGCGGGGAGGGGGGACACTGAAGCTTTCTTT | CASSYPAGRGDTEAFF
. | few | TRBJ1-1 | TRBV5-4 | TGTGCCAGCAGCTTGGCCGGGGGGGTGATGAACACTGAAGCTTTCTTT | CASSLAGGVMNTEAFF
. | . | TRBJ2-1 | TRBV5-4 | TGTGCCAGCAGCTTGTATGATATCCAGTCCAATGAGCAGTTCTTC | CASSLYDIQSNEQFF
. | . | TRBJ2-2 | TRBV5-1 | TGCGCCAGCAGCTCGACAGTCACAAACACCGGGGAGCTGTTTTTT | CASSSTVTNTGELFF
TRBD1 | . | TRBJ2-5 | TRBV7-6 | TGTGCCAGCAGCCAATTAGGGGGCCGACCACAAGAGACCCAGTACTTC | CASSQLGGRPQETQYF
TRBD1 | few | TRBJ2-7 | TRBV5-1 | TGCGCCAGTGGAGACATCGGGACAGAGTCCTTCTACGAGCAGTACTTC | CASGDIGTESFYEQYF
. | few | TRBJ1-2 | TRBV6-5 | TGTGCCAGCAGTTACCGGGGTTCTGGCTACACCTTC | CASSYRGSGYTF
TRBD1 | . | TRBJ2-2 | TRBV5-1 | TGCGCCAGCAGCTTCGGGACAGGGGTCACCGGGGAGCTGTTTTTT | CASSFGTGVTGELFF
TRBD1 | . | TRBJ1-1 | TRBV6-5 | TGTGCCAGCAGGGACAGGGCGAACACTGAAGCTTTCTTT | CASRDRANTEAFF
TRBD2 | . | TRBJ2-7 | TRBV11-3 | TGTGCCAGCAGCTTTGACGGGGGGGCCCTGGACGAGCAGTACTTC | CASSFDGGALDEQYF
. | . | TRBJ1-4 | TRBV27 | TGTGCCAGCAGTTTCGGAGGGTCGAATGGAAATGACAAACTGTTTTTT | CASSFGGSNGNDKLFF
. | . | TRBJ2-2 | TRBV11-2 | TGTGCCAGCAGCCTCGTCGGGGGACCCGGGGAGCTGTTTTTT | CASSLVGGPGELFF
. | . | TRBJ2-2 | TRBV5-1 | TGCGCCAGCAGCACCAGCGACTTGAGGACCGGGGAGCTGTTTTTT | CASSTSDLRTGELFF
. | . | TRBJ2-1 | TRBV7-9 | TGTGCCAGCAGCCACCCCCTTGCGGACAATAGGTATGAGCAGTTCTTC | CASSHPLADNRYEQFF
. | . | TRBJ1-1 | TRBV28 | TGTGCCAGCAGTTTGTTCCGGGGTTTATATTCTGAAGCTTTCTTT | CASSLFRGLYSEAFF
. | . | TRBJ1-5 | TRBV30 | TGTGCCTGGACCCCGGTGGGGGCCAATCAGCCCCAGCATTTT | CAWTPVGANQPQHF
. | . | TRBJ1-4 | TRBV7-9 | TGTGCCAGCAGCAAGGACTCTAATGAAAAACTGTTTTTT | CASSKDSNEKLFF
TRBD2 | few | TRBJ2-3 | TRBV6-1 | TGTGCCAGCAGTGAAGGGCGGGGGGGATCCCATACGCAGTATTTT | CASSEGRGGSHTQYF
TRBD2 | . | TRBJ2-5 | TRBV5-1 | TGCGCCAGCAGCGGGACTAGCGGGAGCGGGGAGACCCAGTACTTC | CASSGTSGSGETQYF
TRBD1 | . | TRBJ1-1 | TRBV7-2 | TGTGCCAGCAGCCCAATCGACAGGGGGAACACTGAAGCTTTCTTT | CASSPIDRGNTEAFF
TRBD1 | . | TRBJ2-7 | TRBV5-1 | TGCGCCAGCAGCCTGGAGGCGGCCGGGACAGGGATGAGCTACGAGCAGTACTTC | CASSLEAAGTGMSYEQYF
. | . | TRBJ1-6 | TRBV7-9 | TGTGCCAGCAGCTTAGCCGGGAATAATTCACCCCTCCACTTT | CASSLAGNNSPLHF
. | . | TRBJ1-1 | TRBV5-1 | TGCGCCAGCAGCTTGGCGACTGTAAAGACTGAAGCTTTCTTT | CASSLATVKTEAFF
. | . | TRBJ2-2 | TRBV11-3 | TGTGCCAGCGGCCGCCGGGCCGGGGAGCTGTTTTTT | CASGRRAGELFF
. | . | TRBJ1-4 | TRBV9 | TGTGCCAGCAGCCGGGGGAATAATGAAAAACTGTTTTTT | CASSRGNNEKLFF
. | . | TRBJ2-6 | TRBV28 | TGTGCCAGCAGGCTCGAGGGGGGGGGTGGTGGGGCCAACGTCCTGACTTTC | CASRLEGGGGGANVLTF
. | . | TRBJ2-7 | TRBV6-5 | TGTGCCAGCCGTCGGGCCTACGAGCAGTACTTC | CASRRAYEQYF
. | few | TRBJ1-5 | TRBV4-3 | TGCGCCAGCAGCCAAGACAGGGGCGATCAGCCCCAGCATTTT | CASSQDRGDQPQHF
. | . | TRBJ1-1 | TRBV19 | TGTGCCAGTACCCCCCAGGGCGGGGCGATTGCTCAGGCTGGGGTAGCTTTCTTT | CASTPQGGAIAQAGVAFF
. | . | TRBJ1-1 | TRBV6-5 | TGTGCCAGCAGTTACGCCCCCAGGGGCACTGAAGCTTTCTTT | CASSYAPRGTEAFF
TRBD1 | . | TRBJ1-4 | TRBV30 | TGTGCCTGGAATTGGGGACAGCGTAATGAAAAACTGTTTTTT | CAWNWGQRNEKLFF
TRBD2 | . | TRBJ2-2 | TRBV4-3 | TGCGCCAGCAGCCAGGGACTAGCGGGAATCACCGGGGAGCTGTTTTTT | CASSQGLAGITGELFF
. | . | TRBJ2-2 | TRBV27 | TGTGCCAGCAGTCCACAGGGCACCGGGGAGCTGTTTTTT | CASSPQGTGELFF
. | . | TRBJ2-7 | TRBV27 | TGTGCCAGCAGTTTCAGGGGCCCCTACGAGCAGTACTTC | CASSFRGPYEQYF
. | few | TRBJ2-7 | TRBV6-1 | TGTGCCAGCAGTGAAGCGCAGGCCTACGAGCAGTACTTC | CASSEAQAYEQYF
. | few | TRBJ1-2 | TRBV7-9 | TGTGCCAGCAGCTCTCCAGGGTTAGTGGGTGGCTACACCTTC | CASSSPGLVGGYTF